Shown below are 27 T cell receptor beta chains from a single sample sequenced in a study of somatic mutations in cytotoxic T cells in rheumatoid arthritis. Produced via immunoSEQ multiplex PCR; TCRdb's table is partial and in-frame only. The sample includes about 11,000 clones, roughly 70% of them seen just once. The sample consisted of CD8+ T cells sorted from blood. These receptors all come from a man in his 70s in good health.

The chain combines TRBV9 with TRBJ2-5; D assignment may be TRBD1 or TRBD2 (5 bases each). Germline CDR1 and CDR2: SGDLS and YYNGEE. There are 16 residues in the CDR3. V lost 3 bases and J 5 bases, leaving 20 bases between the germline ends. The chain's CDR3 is CASSAELGDLAETQYF. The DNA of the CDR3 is TGTGCCAGCAGCGCCGAACTGGGGGACCTAGCTGAGACCCAGTACTTC.

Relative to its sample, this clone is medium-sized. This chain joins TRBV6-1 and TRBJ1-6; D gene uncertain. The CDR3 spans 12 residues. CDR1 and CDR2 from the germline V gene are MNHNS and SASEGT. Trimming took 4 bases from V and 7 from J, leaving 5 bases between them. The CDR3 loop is CASSGRNSPLHF. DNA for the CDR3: TGTGCCAGCAGTGGCAGGAATTCACCCCTCCACTTT.

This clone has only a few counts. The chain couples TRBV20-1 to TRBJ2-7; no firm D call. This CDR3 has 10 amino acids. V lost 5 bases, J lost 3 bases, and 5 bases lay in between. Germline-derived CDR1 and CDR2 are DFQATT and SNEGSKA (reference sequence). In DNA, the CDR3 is TGCAGTGCTCTAGACTACGAGCAGTACTTC. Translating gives CSALDYEQYF.

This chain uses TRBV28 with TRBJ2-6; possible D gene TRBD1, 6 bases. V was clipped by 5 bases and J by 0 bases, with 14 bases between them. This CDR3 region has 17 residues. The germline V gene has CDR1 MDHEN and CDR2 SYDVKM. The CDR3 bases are TGTGCCAGCAGTATGACAGGACCCAACTCTGGGGCCAACGTCCTGACTTTC. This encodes CASSMTGPNSGANVLTF.

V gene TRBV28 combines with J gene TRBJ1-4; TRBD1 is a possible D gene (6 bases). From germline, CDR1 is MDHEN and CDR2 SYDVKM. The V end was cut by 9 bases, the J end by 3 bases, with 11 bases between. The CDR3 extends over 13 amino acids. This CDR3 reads CASRDNPNEKLFF. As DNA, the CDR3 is TGTGCCAGTCGGGACAATCCTAATGAAAAACTGTTTTTT.

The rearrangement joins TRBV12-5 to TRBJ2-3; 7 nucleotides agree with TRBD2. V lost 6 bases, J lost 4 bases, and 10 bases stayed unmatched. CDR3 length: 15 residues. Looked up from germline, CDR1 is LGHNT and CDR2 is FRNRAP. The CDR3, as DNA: TGTGCTAGTGGCGTAGCGGGTCCTAAGGCAGATACGCAGTATTTT. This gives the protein CASGVAGPKADTQYF.

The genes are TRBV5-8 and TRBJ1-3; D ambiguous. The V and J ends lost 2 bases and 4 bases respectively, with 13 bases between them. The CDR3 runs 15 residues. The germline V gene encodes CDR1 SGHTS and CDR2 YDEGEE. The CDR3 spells CASSFRPGSGNTIYF. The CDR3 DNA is TGTGCCAGCAGCTTTCGCCCGGGATCAGGAAACACCATATATTTT. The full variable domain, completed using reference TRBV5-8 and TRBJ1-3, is EAGVTQSPTHLIKTRGQQATLRCSPISGHTSVYWYQQALGLGLQFLLWYDEGEERNRGNFPPRFSGRQFPNYSSELNVNALELEDSALYLCASSFRPGSGNTIYFGEGSWLTVV.

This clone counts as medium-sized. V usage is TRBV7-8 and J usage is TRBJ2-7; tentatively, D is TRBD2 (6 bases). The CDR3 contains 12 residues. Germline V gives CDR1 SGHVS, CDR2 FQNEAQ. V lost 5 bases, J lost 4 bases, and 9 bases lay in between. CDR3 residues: CASSPGAYEQYF. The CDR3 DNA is TGTGCCAGCAGCCCGGGAGCTTACGAGCAGTACTTC.

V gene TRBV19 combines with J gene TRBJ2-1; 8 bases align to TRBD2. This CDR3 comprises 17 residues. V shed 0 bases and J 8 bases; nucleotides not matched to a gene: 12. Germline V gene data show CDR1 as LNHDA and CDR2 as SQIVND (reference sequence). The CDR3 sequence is CASSIDRSGGRGDEQFF. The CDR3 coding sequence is TGTGCCAGTAGTATAGATCGGTCGGGAGGGCGGGGGGATGAGCAGTTCTTC.

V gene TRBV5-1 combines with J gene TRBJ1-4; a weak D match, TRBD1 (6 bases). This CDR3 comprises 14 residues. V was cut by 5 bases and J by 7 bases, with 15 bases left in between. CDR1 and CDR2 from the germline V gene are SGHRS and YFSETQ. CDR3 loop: CASRMGGSSEKLFF. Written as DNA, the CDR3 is TGCGCCAGCAGAATGGGGGGCTCGAGTGAAAAACTGTTTTTT.

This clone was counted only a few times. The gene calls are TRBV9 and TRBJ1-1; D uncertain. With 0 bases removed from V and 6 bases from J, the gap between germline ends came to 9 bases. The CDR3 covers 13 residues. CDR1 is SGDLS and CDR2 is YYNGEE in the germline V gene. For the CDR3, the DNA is TGTGCCAGCAGCGTAGACGACACCCCTGAAGCTTTCTTT. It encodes CASSVDDTPEAFF.

CDR3 DNA: TGTGCCAGCAGCGTAGCCCCTACTAGCGGGACGCAGCCAGATACGCAGTATTTT. Protein product: CASSVAPTSGTQPDTQYF. This chain uses TRBV9 with TRBJ2-3, with 10 bases matching TRBD2. This CDR3 contains 18 residues. The V and J ends lost 0 bases and 4 bases, in that order; junction bases with no gene match: 11. Per the germline V gene, CDR1 is SGDLS and CDR2 is YYNGEE.

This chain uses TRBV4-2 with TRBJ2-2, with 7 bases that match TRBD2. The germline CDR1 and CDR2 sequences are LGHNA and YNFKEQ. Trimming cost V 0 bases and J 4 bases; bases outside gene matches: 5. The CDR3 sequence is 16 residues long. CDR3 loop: CASSQEGLAATGELFF. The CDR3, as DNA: TGTGCCAGCAGCCAAGAAGGCCTAGCGGCCACCGGGGAGCTGTTTTTT.

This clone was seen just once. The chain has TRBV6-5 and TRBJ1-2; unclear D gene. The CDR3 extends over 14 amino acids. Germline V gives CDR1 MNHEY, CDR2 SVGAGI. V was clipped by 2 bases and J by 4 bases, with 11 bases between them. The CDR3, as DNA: TGTGCCAGCAGTTACCAAGGCGGACGCTATGGCTACACCTTC. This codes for CASSYQGGRYGYTF.

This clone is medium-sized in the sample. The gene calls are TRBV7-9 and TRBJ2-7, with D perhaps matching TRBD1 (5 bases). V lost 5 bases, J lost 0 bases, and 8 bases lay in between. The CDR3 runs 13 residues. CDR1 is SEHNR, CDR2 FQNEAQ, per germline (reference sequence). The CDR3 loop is CASSKQVSYEQYF. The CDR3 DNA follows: TGTGCCAGCAGCAAACAGGTCTCCTACGAGCAGTACTTC.

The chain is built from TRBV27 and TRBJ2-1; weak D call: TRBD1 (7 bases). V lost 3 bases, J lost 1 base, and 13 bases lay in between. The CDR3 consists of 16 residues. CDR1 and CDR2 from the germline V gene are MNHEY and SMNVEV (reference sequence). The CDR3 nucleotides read TGTGCCAGCAGTTTCCAGGGGGGAGCTTCCTACAATGAGCAGTTCTTC. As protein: CASSFQGGASYNEQFF.

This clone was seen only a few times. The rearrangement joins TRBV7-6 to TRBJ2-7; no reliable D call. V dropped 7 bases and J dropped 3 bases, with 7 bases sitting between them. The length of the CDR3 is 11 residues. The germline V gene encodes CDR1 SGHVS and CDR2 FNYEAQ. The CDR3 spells CASTSGYEQYF. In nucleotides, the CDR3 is TGTGCCAGCACCAGTGGCTACGAGCAGTACTTC.

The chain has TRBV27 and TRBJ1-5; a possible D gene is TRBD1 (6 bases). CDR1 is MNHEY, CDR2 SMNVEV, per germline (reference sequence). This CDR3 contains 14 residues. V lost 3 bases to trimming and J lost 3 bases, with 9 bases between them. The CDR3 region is CASSLTGYNQPQHF. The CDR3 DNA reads TGTGCCAGCAGTTTGACAGGCTACAATCAGCCCCAGCATTTT.

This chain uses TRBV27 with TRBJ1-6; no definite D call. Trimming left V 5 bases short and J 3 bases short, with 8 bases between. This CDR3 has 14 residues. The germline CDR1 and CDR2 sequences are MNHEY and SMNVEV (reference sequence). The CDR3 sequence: CASSGPIYNSPLHF. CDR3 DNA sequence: TGTGCCAGCAGTGGGCCGATCTATAATTCACCCCTCCACTTT.

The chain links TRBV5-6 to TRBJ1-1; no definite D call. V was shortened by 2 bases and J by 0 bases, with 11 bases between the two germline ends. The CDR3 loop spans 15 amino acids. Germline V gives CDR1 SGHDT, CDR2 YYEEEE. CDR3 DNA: TGTGCCAGCAGCTTCAGAGAGAGCATGAACACTGAAGCTTTCTTT. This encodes CASSFRESMNTEAFF.

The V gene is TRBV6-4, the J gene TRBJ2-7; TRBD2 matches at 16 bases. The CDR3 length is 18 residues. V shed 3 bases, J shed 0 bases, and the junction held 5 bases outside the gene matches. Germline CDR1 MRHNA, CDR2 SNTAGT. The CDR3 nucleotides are TGTGCCAGCAGTGAACCGGGACTAGCGGGAGGGCCCTCCTACGAGCAGTACTTC. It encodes CASSEPGLAGGPSYEQYF.

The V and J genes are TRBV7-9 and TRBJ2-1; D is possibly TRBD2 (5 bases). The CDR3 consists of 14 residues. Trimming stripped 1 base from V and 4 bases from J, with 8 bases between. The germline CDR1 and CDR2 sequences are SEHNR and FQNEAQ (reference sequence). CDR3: CASSLEGDYNEQFF. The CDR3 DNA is TGTGCCAGCAGCTTAGAGGGAGATTACAATGAGCAGTTCTTC. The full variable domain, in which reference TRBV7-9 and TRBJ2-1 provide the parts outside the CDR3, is DTGVSQNPRHKITKRGQNVTFRCDPISEHNRLYWYRQTLGQGPEFLTYFQNEAQLEKSRLLSDRFSAERPKGSFSTLEIQRTEQGDSAMYLCASSLEGDYNEQFFGPGTRLTVL.

The CDR3 loop reads CASSQDRERPQHF. As DNA, the CDR3 is TGCGCCAGCAGCCAAGATAGAGAGAGGCCCCAGCATTTT. The chain has TRBV4-1 and TRBJ1-5, with D hard to call. Deletions cut 0 bases from V and 9 bases from J, with 9 bases between. This CDR3 is 13 amino acids long. The V gene's germline CDR1 is MGHRA and CDR2 YSYEKL.

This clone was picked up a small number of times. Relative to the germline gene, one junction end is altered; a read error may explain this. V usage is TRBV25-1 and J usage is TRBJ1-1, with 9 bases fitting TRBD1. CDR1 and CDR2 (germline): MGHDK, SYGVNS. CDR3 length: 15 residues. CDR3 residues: CASREYGTGPTEAFF. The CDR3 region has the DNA TGTGCCAGCAGGGAATACGGGACAGGGCCCACTGAAGCTTTCTTT.

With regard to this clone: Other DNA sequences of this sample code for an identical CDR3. The CDR3 loop reads CASSQTGGPYEQYF. CDR3 DNA: TGTGCCAGCAGCCAGACCGGGGGGCCCTACGAGCAGTACTTC. The chain employs TRBV14 and TRBJ2-7; a weak D match, TRBD2 (7 bases). The V gene lost 3 bases and the J gene lost 2 bases, with 11 bases spanning the gap. From germline, CDR1 is SGHDN and CDR2 FVKESK. The CDR3 loop spans 14 amino acids.

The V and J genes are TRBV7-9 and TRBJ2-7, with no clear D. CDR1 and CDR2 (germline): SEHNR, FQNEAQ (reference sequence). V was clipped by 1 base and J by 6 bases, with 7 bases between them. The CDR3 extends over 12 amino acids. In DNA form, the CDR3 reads TGTGCCAGCAGCTTAGTTGTTAGCGAGCAGTACTTC. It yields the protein CASSLVVSEQYF.

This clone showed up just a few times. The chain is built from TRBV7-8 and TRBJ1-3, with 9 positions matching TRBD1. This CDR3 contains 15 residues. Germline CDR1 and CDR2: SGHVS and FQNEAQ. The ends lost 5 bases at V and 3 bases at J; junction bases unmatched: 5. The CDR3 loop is CASSLDRGNGNTIYF. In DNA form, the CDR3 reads TGTGCCAGCAGCCTAGACAGGGGGAATGGAAACACCATATATTTT.